One sample yielded the 26 T cell receptor beta chains listed below, sequenced in a study of T cells in Graves' hyperthyroidism and ophthalmopathy. TCR beta CDR3 regions were amplified from RNA. Primed by the HTBI set, a first-round RT-PCR was run on the TCR CDR3. Each CDR3 protein gets one entry after TCRdb re-called the multiplex PCR reads with MiXCR. Among about 620,000 distinct CDR3 sequences listed, 15% to 20% were seen once. Sequencing was carried out using blood. Receptors were obtained from a woman aged 25 to 39 with Graves' hyperthyroidism.

J is TRBJ2-7 and V is TRBV19, with 14 nucleotides matching TRBD2. Germline trimming cut 6 bases from V and 3 bases from J; bases unmatched to any gene: 7. Per the germline V gene, CDR1 is LNHDA and CDR2 is SQIVND (reference sequence). The CDR3 runs to 16 residues. The CDR3 DNA reads TGTGCCAGTAGCACCCCTGGGACTAGCGGGGGCTACGAGCAGTACTTC. Protein sequence: CASSTPGTSGGYEQYF.

This clonotype was counted ten times or more. The chain carries TRBV7-3 and TRBJ2-1; D is ambiguous. The V and J ends lost 6 bases and 8 bases respectively, with 14 bases between them. Germline values: CDR1 SGHTA, CDR2 FQGTGA. The CDR3 sequence is 13 residues long. CDR3 loop: CASSLTSAYEQFF. The CDR3 coding sequence is TGTGCCAGCAGTCTTACGTCGGCGTATGAGCAGTTCTTC.

This clonotype was seen more than once but under ten times. The chain combines TRBV12-3 or TRBV12-4 with TRBJ2-6; TRBD2 matches at 7 bases. The CDR3 consists of 16 residues. Unmatched junction bases numbered 2, after V lost 2 bases and J lost 1 base. The CDR3 spells CASSLRGGSGANVLTF. The CDR3 region has the DNA TGTGCCAGCAGTTTACGGGGAGGGTCTGGGGCCAACGTCCTGACTTTC.

This clonotype was counted only a few times. V and J are TRBV11-2 and TRBJ2-1; D perhaps matches TRBD1 (5 bases). Germline V lookup: CDR1 SGHAT, CDR2 FQNNGV. The germline V and J ends were trimmed by 3 bases and 5 bases, with 20 bases remaining between them. The CDR3 runs 17 residues. For the CDR3, the DNA is TGTGCCAGCAGCTTCTGGGGTAGGGGTCCCAGGAACAATGAGCAGTTCTTC. It specifies CASSFWGRGPRNNEQFF.

In its sample, this clonotype was seen a few times. J is TRBJ2-1 and V is TRBV20-1; 8 bases fit TRBD2. J was trimmed by 9 bases and V by 0 bases; bases with no gene match: 7. In germline, CDR1 is DFQATT, CDR2 SNEGSKA (reference sequence). The CDR3 is 14 residues long. The CDR3 DNA follows: TGCAGTGCTAGAGAAGCGGGAGATTATAGTGAGCAGTTCTTC. It specifies CSAREAGDYSEQFF.

This clonotype was seen repeatedly, ten times or more. The DNA of the CDR3 is TGTGCCAGCAGCCCTCGGGACGGATACGAGCAGTACTTC. Translation gives CASSPRDGYEQYF. J is TRBJ2-7 and V is TRBV13; D assignment may be TRBD1 or TRBD2 (5 bases each). Per germline, CDR1 PRHDT and CDR2 FYEKMQ (reference sequence). Trimming stripped 5 bases from V and 4 bases from J, with 12 bases between. The CDR3 loop spans 13 amino acids.

This clonotype appeared many times. The DNA for the CDR3 is TGCGCCAGCAGCCAATTGGACAGGGGTAATGAAAAACTGTTTTTT. Protein: CASSQLDRGNEKLFF. The chain uses TRBV4-1 and TRBJ1-4; 9 nucleotides align to TRBD1. V lost 2 bases, J lost 4 bases, and 2 bases stayed unmatched. The germline gives CDR1 MGHRA, CDR2 YSYEKL. This CDR3 is built from 15 residues.

V and J are TRBV10-2 and TRBJ2-1, with D possibly matching TRBD1 (5 bases). Germline CDR1 and CDR2: WSHSY and SAAADI. The CDR3 contains 11 residues. V shed 0 bases and J shed 16 bases, with 10 bases lying between them. CDR3 bases: TGCGCCAGCAGTGAGTCGGGGCGCCGATTCTTC. As protein: CASSESGRRFF.

V and J are TRBV20-1 and TRBJ1-1; no clear D gene. V gave up 1 base and J gave up 0 bases, with 9 bases separating them. From germline, CDR1 is DFQATT and CDR2 SNEGSKA (reference sequence). This CDR3 has 14 residues. The CDR3, as DNA: TGCAGTGCTAGAGCGGGCCCAATGAACACTGAAGCTTTCTTT. Its protein product is CSARAGPMNTEAFF.

This clonotype was detected many times. CDR3 DNA sequence: TGTGCCAGCAGAGGAGCGTTAAAAACTCGGGAGCAGTACTTC. This encodes CASRGALKTREQYF. The J gene is TRBJ2-7, the V gene TRBV2; D remains ambiguous. Per germline, CDR1 SNHLY and CDR2 FYNNEI. V was cut by 6 bases and J by 7 bases, with 19 bases left in between. There are 14 residues in the CDR3.

This clonotype was observed at least ten times. The chain links TRBV7-9 to TRBJ2-7, with 9 nucleotides matching TRBD2. This CDR3 comprises 14 residues. Looked up from germline, CDR1 is SEHNR and CDR2 is FQNEAQ (reference sequence). Trimming at V came to 7 bases and at J to 3 bases, leaving 7 bases not matched to a gene. Here the CDR3 DNA reads TGTGCCAGCACGGCGGGGGGGGGCAACTACGAGCAGTACTTC. Translating it yields CASTAGGGNYEQYF.

This clonotype was counted ten times or more. This chain joins TRBV7-2 and TRBJ1-4, with TRBD1 matching 7 bases. The trim removed 5 bases at V and 7 bases at J, leaving 7 bases unmatched. Germline values: CDR1 SGHTA, CDR2 FQGNSA. This CDR3 has 14 amino acids. CDR3 DNA: TGTGCCAGCAGCGTACAGGGGCGAGGTGAAAAACTGTTTTTT. This sequence encodes CASSVQGRGEKLFF.

This clonotype occurred many times. The V and J genes are TRBV11-1 and TRBJ2-2, with TRBD1 matching over 9 bases. This CDR3 is built from 15 residues. Germline values: CDR1 SGHAT, CDR2 FQDESV (reference sequence). V lost 5 bases, J lost 5 bases, and 6 bases stayed unmatched. The CDR3 reads CASSARDRETGELFF. In nucleotides, the CDR3 is TGTGCCAGCAGCGCCAGGGACAGGGAGACCGGGGAGCTGTTTTTT.

This clonotype was recorded only once. The chain uses TRBV5-1 and TRBJ1-1, with D maybe TRBD1 (6 bases). With 2 bases removed from V and 1 base from J, the gap between germline ends came to 12 bases. Germline V gene data show CDR1 as SGHRS and CDR2 as YFSETQ. The CDR3 contains 15 residues. CDR3 nucleotide sequence: TGCGCCAGCAGCTTCTCGGGCAGGGGGAACACTGAAGCTTTCTTT. As protein: CASSFSGRGNTEAFF.

This rearrangement joins TRBV7-9 to TRBJ2-5; 13 bases map to TRBD2. The CDR3 consists of 13 residues. Germline assignment: CDR1 SEHNR and CDR2 FQNEAQ (reference sequence). V shed 11 bases and J 5 bases; nucleotides not matched to a gene: 5. The CDR3 here is CASGTSGMETQYF. CDR3 nucleotide sequence: TGTGCCTCGGGGACTAGCGGGATGGAGACCCAGTACTTC.

To note about this clonotype: This sequence may be a read error, since a much larger clone differs from it by one base. This sequence joins TRBV7-6 and TRBJ2-7, with D hard to call. The V and J ends lost 8 bases and 7 bases respectively, with 15 bases between them. Germline CDR1 is SGHVS and CDR2 is FNYEAQ. The CDR3 covers 12 residues. DNA of the CDR3: TGTGCCAGCGGTATACACCTGGGGGAGCAGTACTTC. Amino acid sequence: CASGIHLGEQYF. Full variable domain (outside the CDR3, taken from reference TRBV7-6 and TRBJ2-7): GAGVSQSPRYKVTKRGQDVALRCDPISGHVSLYWYRQALGQGPEFLTYFNYEAQQDKSGLPNDRFSAERPEGSISTLTIQRTEQRDSAMYRCASGIHLGEQYFGPGTRLTVT.

This clonotype was seen ten or more times. The chain recombines TRBV28 with TRBJ1-5; TRBD1 aligns across 10 bases. V was pared by 4 bases and J by 5 bases, with 8 bases of the junction left unmatched. CDR1 is MDHEN, CDR2 SYDVKM, per germline. This CDR3 comprises 16 residues. CDR3 bases: TGTGCCAGCAGTTCACCGGGACAGGGGAACTATCAGCCCCAGCATTTT. Its protein is CASSSPGQGNYQPQHF.

This clonotype was detected ten times or more. The gene calls are TRBV20-1 and TRBJ1-1; TRBD1 aligns across 10 bases. This CDR3 has 13 residues. V was pared by 4 bases and J by 4 bases, with 3 bases of the junction left unmatched. The germline V gene has CDR1 DFQATT and CDR2 SNEGSKA (reference sequence). The CDR3, as DNA: TGCAGTGCTACGGGACAGGGGATCACTGAAGCTTTCTTT. Its translation: CSATGQGITEAFF.

A word on this clonotype: One junction end does not reproduce the germline sequence, and a read error may be involved. V usage is TRBV6-9 and J usage is TRBJ2-2, with TRBD2 matching over 11 bases. The CDR3 has 14 amino acids. Per the germline V gene, CDR1 is MNHGY and CDR2 is SVAAGI. The CDR3, as DNA: TGCGCCAGCACTAGCGGGAGCTCTGGCGGGGAGCTGTTTTTT. Its translation: CASTSGSSGGELFF.

This clonotype showed up just a few times. The rearrangement joins TRBV7-3 to TRBJ2-7, with D perhaps TRBD2 (6 bases). V was shortened by 5 bases and J by 6 bases, with 23 bases between the two germline ends. Germline-derived CDR1 and CDR2 are SGHTA and FQGTGA. The CDR3 has 16 residues. CDR3: CASSLYSSVSRGEQYF. DNA of the CDR3: TGTGCCAGCAGCCTATATTCTAGCGTATCCCGCGGCGAGCAGTACTTC.

This clonotype was detected many times. The chain carries TRBV6-2 or TRBV6-3 and TRBJ2-3, with D unresolved. V shed 2 bases and J shed 4 bases, with 7 bases lying between them. The length of the CDR3 is 13 residues. Germline V gene sequence: CDR1 MNHEY, CDR2 SVGEGT. This CDR3 is CASSYASPDTQYF. Here the CDR3 DNA reads TGTGCCAGCAGTTACGCTTCCCCAGATACGCAGTATTTT.

This clonotype was picked up a small number of times. This chain links TRBV6-1 with TRBJ2-5, with 11 bases aligning to TRBD2. The CDR3 is 14 amino acids. V shed 7 bases, J shed 5 bases, and the junction held 6 bases outside the gene matches. From germline, CDR1 is MNHNS and CDR2 SASEGT. DNA for the CDR3: TGTGCCAGCAACCTAGCGGGAGGTTTGGAGACCCAGTACTTC. This translates into CASNLAGGLETQYF.

This clonotype has ten or more counts. The V and J genes are TRBV30 and TRBJ2-1; 8 bases map to TRBD1. The trim removed 0 bases at V and 3 bases at J, leaving 10 bases unmatched. Germline lookup yields CDR1 GTSNPN and CDR2 SVGIG (reference sequence). This CDR3 region has 17 residues. The CDR3 here is CAWSVHRGKDFYNEQFF. The CDR3 DNA sequence: TGTGCCTGGAGTGTCCACAGGGGGAAGGACTTCTACAATGAGCAGTTCTTC.

This clonotype was counted ten times or more. This rearrangement joins TRBV28 to TRBJ1-2, with 7 bases identical to TRBD1. Germline V CDR1 and CDR2: MDHEN, SYDVKM. Trimming removed 5 bases from V and 6 bases from J; junction bases left unmatched: 6. The CDR3 contains 13 residues. The CDR3 DNA follows: TGTGCCAGCAGTGAGACAGGGTATAATGGCTACACCTTC. It is translated as CASSETGYNGYTF.

J is TRBJ1-1 and V is TRBV7-9; D not resolved. V was clipped by 1 base and J by 6 bases, with 15 bases between them. CDR1 is SEHNR and CDR2 is FQNEAQ in the germline V gene (reference sequence). The length of the CDR3 is 15 residues. Here the CDR3 reads CASSLEAGRLAEAFF. In DNA, the CDR3 is TGTGCCAGCAGCTTAGAAGCTGGGAGGTTGGCTGAAGCTTTCTTT.

This clonotype was recorded many times. This chain links TRBV20-1 with TRBJ2-7, with D possibly being TRBD2 (7 bases). Trimming pared 0 bases from V and 0 bases from J, leaving 18 bases between. Per the germline V gene, CDR1 is DFQATT and CDR2 is SNEGSKA (reference sequence). The CDR3 runs to 17 residues. CDR3 bases: TGCAGTGCTAGAGATTCCACAGGGACTACTTACTCCTACGAGCAGTACTTC. The encoded protein is CSARDSTGTTYSYEQYF.